Following are 30 T cell receptor beta chains from one sample sequenced in a study of T-cell reconstitution after alpha-beta-depleted transplantation in children. Unique molecular identifiers tagged the TCRbeta library. MiXCR, run by TCRdb on the PCR reads, gives a single entry per CDR3 protein. Among fewer than 1 million distinct CDR3 sequences listed, roughly 15% were seen once. The sequencing used PBMCs, mostly from graft donor cells, collected 360 days after TCRalphabeta/CD19-depleted stem cell transplant. The receptors shown here come from a male patient younger than 18 who had a stem cell transplant for acute lymphoblastic leukemia, so the T cells may come from the graft donor.

The chain carries TRBV20-1 and TRBJ2-7, with a tentative D call TRBD2 (6 bases). CDR1 and CDR2 (germline): DFQATT, SNEGSKA (reference sequence). The CDR3 is made up of 13 amino acids. The CDR3 region is CSAKGGTFYEQYF. CDR3 bases: TGCAGCGCAAAAGGAGGGACTTTCTACGAGCAGTACTTC.

This clonotype was seen just once. The V gene is TRBV4-1, the J gene TRBJ1-3; D gene uncertain. This CDR3 contains 17 residues. Germline CDR1 reads MGHRA; CDR2 reads YSYEKL. Trimming took 2 bases from V and 2 from J, leaving 16 bases between them. This CDR3 is CASSQLRKRGPGNTIYF. CDR3 nucleotide sequence: TGCGCCAGCAGCCAACTCAGGAAGAGAGGGCCTGGAAACACCATATATTTT.

This clonotype was observed a few times. The chain joins TRBV6-1 to TRBJ2-7; D is ambiguous. Germline V gene lookup returns CDR1 MNHNS and CDR2 SASEGT. V lost 1 base and J 3 bases, leaving 7 bases between the germline ends. The CDR3 contains 13 residues. The CDR3 DNA sequence: TGTGCCAGCAGTGAAGAACTCGGCTACGAGCAGTACTTC. Its protein is CASSEELGYEQYF.

This clonotype was seen a handful of times. The chain is built from TRBV20-1 and TRBJ2-7; 8 bases map to TRBD1. Germline trimming cut 6 bases from V and 0 bases from J; bases unmatched to any gene: 7. The CDR3 length is 14 residues. CDR1 and CDR2 from the germline V gene are DFQATT and SNEGSKA (reference sequence). In nucleotides, the CDR3 is TGCAGTGCCACCCGGACAGGGAACTCCTACGAGCAGTACTTC. It translates to CSATRTGNSYEQYF.

This chain joins TRBV5-1 and TRBJ2-7, with 7 bases fitting TRBD1. The CDR3 consists of 15 residues. Germline-derived CDR1 and CDR2 are SGHRS and YFSETQ. Losses at the gene ends were 4 bases for V and 3 bases for J; bases not matched to a gene: 10. For the CDR3, the DNA is TGCGCCAGCAGCCTGTGGACAGGCCCTTACTACGAGCAGTACTTC. Translating it yields CASSLWTGPYYEQYF.

This clonotype was detected only a few times. The chain combines TRBV7-2 with TRBJ1-5; 8 nucleotides match TRBD1. The germline gives CDR1 SGHTA, CDR2 FQGNSA. This CDR3 comprises 17 residues. The V and J ends lost 5 bases and 1 base, in that order; junction bases with no gene match: 10. DNA for the CDR3: TGTGCCAGCAGCCCCCGCAGGGGGCAGGTGAGCAATCAGCCCCAGCATTTT. Translating it yields CASSPRRGQVSNQPQHF.

This chain uses TRBV6-1 with TRBJ2-7, with a tentative D call TRBD2 (6 bases). This CDR3 is built from 18 residues. Germline V gene data show CDR1 as MNHNS and CDR2 as SASEGT. V lost 6 bases, J lost 6 bases, and 30 bases lay in between. This CDR3 reads CASSRAGGLMGGSGEQYF. In DNA form, the CDR3 reads TGTGCCAGCAGCCGGGCAGGTGGCTTAATGGGGGGATCGGGCGAGCAGTACTTC.

In this sample, this clonotype turned up a few times. The V call is TRBV6-4, the J call TRBJ2-7; D is perhaps TRBD1 (5 bases). Germline CDR1 and CDR2: MRHNA and SNTAGT. The V end was cut by 1 base, the J end by 5 bases, with 9 bases between. This CDR3 is 13 amino acids long. The CDR3 loop reads CASSDYAGNEQYF. In DNA, the CDR3 is TGTGCCAGCAGTGACTATGCAGGGAACGAGCAGTACTTC.

In this sample, this clonotype turned up a few times. The V gene is TRBV20-1, the J gene TRBJ2-7; 11 nucleotides align to TRBD2. This CDR3 has 14 amino acids. Trimming removed 5 bases from V and 7 bases from J; junction bases left unmatched: 10. In germline, CDR1 is DFQATT, CDR2 SNEGSKA (reference sequence). The CDR3 coding sequence is TGCAGTGCTGGCATACTAGCGGGAGCAAGGGAGCAGTACTTC. Its translation: CSAGILAGAREQYF.

Only a few counts were recorded for this clonotype. This CDR3 reads CASSLRTSGRASGQYF. Here the CDR3 DNA reads TGTGCCAGCAGCTTAAGGACTAGCGGGAGGGCCTCGGGGCAGTACTTC. J is TRBJ2-7 and V is TRBV7-6; 15 nucleotides line up with TRBD2. Germline V lookup: CDR1 SGHVS, CDR2 FNYEAQ. V shed 2 bases, J shed 9 bases, and the junction held 8 bases outside the gene matches. The CDR3 loop spans 16 amino acids.

The chain uses TRBV5-1 and TRBJ2-7, with 9 bases aligning to TRBD2. The CDR3 is 15 amino acids. Germline V CDR1 and CDR2: SGHRS, YFSETQ. Trimming removed 4 bases from V and 3 bases from J; junction bases left unmatched: 8. CDR3 nucleotide sequence: TGCGCCAGCAGCCTAGGGACTAGCAACGACTACGAGCAGTACTTC. Encoded protein: CASSLGTSNDYEQYF.

This clonotype was detected ten times or more. The V call is TRBV5-4, the J call TRBJ1-1, with a tentative D call TRBD1 (5 bases). The CDR3 totals 14 residues. Trimming left V 5 bases short and J 4 bases short, with 15 bases between. The V gene's germline CDR1 is SGHNT and CDR2 YYREEE (reference sequence). In nucleotides, the CDR3 is TGTGCCAGCAGTTTACGGGGCGGTGGCACTGAAGCTTTCTTT. Amino acids: CASSLRGGGTEAFF. The full variable domain, rest sourced from reference TRBV5-4 and TRBJ1-1, is ETGVTQSPTHLIKTRGQQVTLRCSSQSGHNTVSWYQQALGQGPQFIFQYYREEENGRGNFPPRFSGLQFPNYSSELNVNALELDDSALYLCASSLRGGGTEAFFGQGTRLTVV.

The chain links TRBV19 to TRBJ2-1; TRBD2 is a possible D gene (5 bases). V lost 1 base and J 7 bases, leaving 14 bases between the germline ends. The V gene's germline CDR1 is LNHDA and CDR2 SQIVND (reference sequence). The CDR3 extends over 15 amino acids. This CDR3 is CASSIVAVGSNEQFF. CDR3 nucleotide sequence: TGTGCCAGTAGTATAGTTGCCGTGGGGAGTAATGAGCAGTTCTTC. The whole variable domain, remainder taken from reference TRBV19 and TRBJ2-1, is DGGITQSPKYLFRKEGQNVTLSCEQNLNHDAMYWYRQDPGQGLRLIYYSQIVNDFQKGDIAEGYSVSREKKESFPLTVTSAQKNPTAFYLCASSIVAVGSNEQFFGPGTRLTVL.

The CDR3 loop reads CASSVNGGGTAEQYF. CDR3 bases: TGTGCCAGCAGCGTGAATGGCGGGGGTACTGCCGAGCAGTACTTC. This chain uses TRBV9 with TRBJ2-7; 7 bases fit TRBD2. The CDR3 loop spans 15 amino acids. The J segment lost 6 bases and the V segment lost 2 bases, leaving 11 bases of the junction unmatched. CDR1 SGDLS and CDR2 YYNGEE come from the germline V gene.

V usage is TRBV18 and J usage is TRBJ2-1, with 9 bases that match TRBD2. The CDR3 has 18 amino acids. The germline CDR1 and CDR2 sequences are KGHSH and LQKENI. V gave up 0 bases and J gave up 0 bases; unmatched junction bases: 6. The CDR3 DNA follows: TGTGCCAGCTCACCACCGACTAGCGGACTTCTCTCCTACAATGAGCAGTTCTTC. It translates to CASSPPTSGLLSYNEQFF.

The V and J genes are TRBV7-9 and TRBJ1-5; a weak D match, TRBD1 (6 bases). Trimming left V 3 bases short and J 1 base short, with 10 bases between. From germline, CDR1 is SEHNR and CDR2 FQNEAQ (reference sequence). There are 15 residues in the CDR3. The CDR3 here is CASSFGTTSNQPQHF. CDR3 coding DNA: TGTGCCAGCAGCTTCGGGACAACCAGCAATCAGCCCCAGCATTTT.

This clonotype was seen only a few times. For the CDR3, the DNA is TGTGCCAGCAGCCTCCCTGACAGCGCTTTCACTGAAGCTTTCTTT. Its translation: CASSLPDSAFTEAFF. J is TRBJ1-1 and V is TRBV7-9, with D possibly matching TRBD1 (5 bases). From germline, CDR1 is SEHNR and CDR2 FQNEAQ (reference sequence). V shed 5 bases and J shed 4 bases, with 17 bases lying between them. The CDR3 runs 15 residues.

CDR3 residues: CASSSSSGRNTGELFF. The CDR3 DNA follows: TGTGCCAGCAGCTCGTCTAGCGGAAGGAACACCGGGGAGCTGTTTTTT. The V call is TRBV7-8, the J call TRBJ2-2, with 7 bases lining up with TRBD2. With V trimmed by 4 bases and J by 1 base, 6 bases remained unmatched. The CDR3 is made up of 16 amino acids. Germline V lookup: CDR1 SGHVS, CDR2 FQNEAQ.

The chain employs TRBV12-3 or TRBV12-4 and TRBJ1-5; 8 positions match TRBD1. This CDR3 contains 17 residues. After removal of 3 bases from V and 8 bases from J, the junction contained 15 bases not matched to a gene. The CDR3 reads CASSLLTSGTGGKPQHF. Written as DNA, the CDR3 is TGTGCCAGCAGTTTGCTAACCTCCGGGACAGGTGGGAAGCCCCAGCATTTT.

The V call is TRBV10-1, the J call TRBJ2-7; D is unresolved. CDR1 and CDR2 (germline): WNHNN, SYGVQD (reference sequence). The CDR3 spans 15 residues. Trimming pared 5 bases from V and 4 bases from J, leaving 18 bases between. Here the CDR3 DNA reads TGCGCCAGCAGTCCCTTTTCGGGCCGACTTTACGAGCAGTACTTC. The encoded protein is CASSPFSGRLYEQYF.

This clonotype has only a few counts. The chain uses TRBV5-1 and TRBJ1-1; no firm D call. Trimming shortened V by 6 bases and J by 2 bases, and 17 bases separated the two germline ends. Germline values: CDR1 SGHRS, CDR2 YFSETQ. The CDR3 has 15 amino acids. The CDR3 loop is CASNFGSGPNTEAFF. Written as DNA, the CDR3 is TGCGCCAGCAACTTCGGGAGCGGACCTAACACTGAAGCTTTCTTT.

CDR3 sequence: CASSLRLEAGYTF. The CDR3 DNA follows: TGCGCCAGCAGCTTGAGGCTGGAAGCTGGCTACACCTTC. The chain is built from TRBV5-1 and TRBJ1-2; D is uncertain. With 1 base removed from V and 7 bases from J, the gap between germline ends came to 11 bases. This CDR3 is built from 13 residues. Germline V lookup: CDR1 SGHRS, CDR2 YFSETQ.

J is TRBJ2-1 and V is TRBV10-3; 11 bases line up with TRBD2. This CDR3 region has 15 residues. Per germline, CDR1 ENHRY and CDR2 SYGVKD. The ends lost 4 bases at V and 5 bases at J; junction bases unmatched: 4. The CDR3 region has the DNA TGTGCCATCAGTGGAGGGACTAGCGGCCACAATGAGCAGTTCTTC. Residues: CAISGGTSGHNEQFF.

The genes are TRBV27 and TRBJ1-1; a possible D gene is TRBD1 (5 bases). With 5 bases removed from V and 4 bases from J, the gap between germline ends came to 11 bases. Germline V lookup: CDR1 MNHEY, CDR2 SMNVEV (reference sequence). This CDR3 contains 13 residues. CDR3 residues: CASSEWGSTEAFF. The CDR3 DNA sequence: TGTGCCAGCAGTGAATGGGGGAGCACTGAAGCTTTCTTT.

This sequence joins TRBV7-2 and TRBJ2-1, with D possibly matching TRBD2 (6 bases). The ends were cut back, 6 bases at V and 0 bases at J, with 12 bases in the middle. The CDR3 extends over 15 amino acids. Germline-derived CDR1 and CDR2 are SGHTA and FQGNSA. The CDR3 region is CASRGTWSSYNEQFF. CDR3 in DNA: TGTGCCAGCAGAGGGACTTGGAGCTCCTACAATGAGCAGTTCTTC.

This clonotype has just a few counts. The V gene is TRBV9, the J gene TRBJ1-3, with D unresolved. Germline lookup yields CDR1 SGDLS and CDR2 YYNGEE. The CDR3 runs to 14 residues. V gave up 1 base and J gave up 1 base, with 6 bases separating them. The CDR3 here is CASSVTLSGNTIYF. The CDR3 coding sequence is TGTGCCAGCAGCGTAACGTTATCTGGAAACACCATATATTTT.

This chain uses TRBV7-6 with TRBJ2-1; TRBD2 aligns across 7 bases. Trimming took 8 bases from V and 6 from J; bases not matched to a gene: 13. Germline V lookup: CDR1 SGHVS, CDR2 FNYEAQ. This CDR3 comprises 15 residues. The CDR3 DNA sequence: TGTGCCAGCGGGGGTGGCGGGAGTTTACCCAATGAGCAGTTCTTC. The encoded protein is CASGGGGSLPNEQFF. The full variable domain, its missing parts supplied by reference TRBV7-6 and TRBJ2-1, is GAGVSQSPRYKVTKRGQDVALRCDPISGHVSLYWYRQALGQGPEFLTYFNYEAQQDKSGLPNDRFSAERPEGSISTLTIQRTEQRDSAMYRCASGGGGSLPNEQFFGPGTRLTVL.

This clonotype was recorded a few times. This chain uses TRBV7-9 with TRBJ2-1, with D perhaps TRBD1 (7 bases). CDR1 is SEHNR and CDR2 is FQNEAQ in the germline V gene (reference sequence). V was cut by 6 bases and J by 4 bases, with 16 bases left in between. The CDR3 totals 15 residues. The CDR3 DNA sequence: TGTGCCAGCAGGCATCAGGGGGGTGCGTACAATGAGCAGTTCTTC. Protein sequence: CASRHQGGAYNEQFF.

This chain connects TRBV19 to TRBJ2-1, with 12 bases lining up with TRBD2. With 5 bases clipped from V and 3 bases from J, the junction kept 5 bases outside the gene matches. Germline V gene data show CDR1 as LNHDA and CDR2 as SQIVND (reference sequence). The CDR3 spans 16 residues. CDR3 residues: CASSYRLAGVYNEQFF. As DNA, the CDR3 is TGTGCCAGTAGTTACAGACTAGCGGGAGTCTACAATGAGCAGTTCTTC.

At least ten counts were recorded for this clonotype. The V call is TRBV9, the J call TRBJ2-1; 7 bases line up with TRBD2. In germline, CDR1 is SGDLS, CDR2 YYNGEE. Germline trimming cut 3 bases from V and 3 bases from J; bases unmatched to any gene: 9. The CDR3 contains 16 residues. DNA of the CDR3: TGTGCCAGCAGCGAAAGACTAGCAGATTTCTACAATGAGCAGTTCTTC. It is translated as CASSERLADFYNEQFF.